This T cell receptor beta chain was retrieved from a study of glioma-infiltrating T cells after dendritic cell vaccination. TCRdb's table, derived via immunoSEQ multiplex PCR, lists solely in-frame clones and lacks some. The table includes some 58,000 clones, more than 75% detected once. Time point meaning: after dendritic cell vaccination, including at tumor progression/relapse. The germline V gene has CDR1 SNHLY and CDR2 FYNNEI. This CDR3 is 16 amino acids long. Trimming removed 10 bases at V and 0 bases at J, with 21 bases between. The source was blood, collected after dendritic cell vaccination. This chain uses TRBV2 with TRBJ1-1; tentatively, D is TRBD1 (6 bases). This TCR was recovered from a human donor with glioblastoma. CDR3 residues: CATKIPVTGMNTEAFF. The CDR3 nucleotides are TGTGCCACCAAAATCCCTGTGACAGGAATGAACACTGAAGCTTTCTTT.